This is a list of T cell receptor beta chains from one sample in a study of regulatory T cells in long-lasting Graves disease. One entry per CDR3 protein, called by TCRdb with MiXCR from the multiplex PCR reads. Of fewer than 550,000 distinct CDR3 sequences in the sample, roughly a sixth are singletons; the top ten hold 25%. These data were likewise used in another study, on T cells in Graves' hyperthyroidism and ophthalmopathy.

Material: peripheral blood mononuclear cells (PBMCs), obtained at new diagnosis, from a patient treated with antithyroid drugs. These receptor sequences come from a woman aged 35-65 years with Graves disease. Both conserved end residues are part of each CDR3. Each record gives: D gene, J gene, CDR3 length, V gene, clone size, CDR3 DNA, CDR3 protein. The D gene is left open where the match is weak. Size is omitted from some rows. Given values are once, few, many or a class for expanded clones.

d_gene: -
j_gene: TRBJ1-1
len: 14
v_gene: TRBV27
abundance: many
CDR3nt: TGTGCCAGCAGTTTAGATCCCATGAACACTGAAGCTTTCTTT
CDR3aa: CASSLDPMNTEAFF

d_gene: -
j_gene: TRBJ1-1
len: 12
v_gene: TRBV5-1
abundance: many
CDR3nt: TGCGCCAGCAGCGTACCGAGGACTGAAGCTTTCTTT
CDR3aa: CASSVPRTEAFF

d_gene: -
j_gene: TRBJ2-1
len: 14
v_gene: TRBV6-1
abundance: few
CDR3nt: TGTGCCAGCAGTGGGCAGACAACCTCCTGGGGTGCGTTCTTC
CDR3aa: CASSGQTTSWGAFF

d_gene: -
j_gene: TRBJ1-1
len: 15
v_gene: TRBV12-3/TRBV12-4
abundance: few
CDR3nt: TGTGCCAGCAGTTTAGTCCAGGCTAAGAACACTGAAGCTTTCTTT
CDR3aa: CASSLVQAKNTEAFF

d_gene: -
j_gene: TRBJ1-1
len: 13
v_gene: TRBV20-1
abundance: -
CDR3nt: TGCAGTGCTAGACAGGACGGCAACACTGAAGCTTTCTTT
CDR3aa: CSARQDGNTEAFF

d_gene: TRBD2
j_gene: TRBJ2-1
len: 17
v_gene: TRBV3-1
abundance: -
CDR3nt: TGTGCCAGCAGCCAAGTTCCGACTAGCGGGGGGGGCAATGAGCAGTTCTTC
CDR3aa: CASSQVPTSGGGNEQFF

d_gene: TRBD2
j_gene: TRBJ2-3
len: 15
v_gene: TRBV6-9
abundance: many
CDR3nt: TGTGCCAGCAGTTACGCTAGCGGAGGCACAGATACGCAGTATTTT
CDR3aa: CASSYASGGTDTQYF

d_gene: TRBD2
j_gene: TRBJ2-5
len: 14
v_gene: TRBV9
abundance: -
CDR3nt: TGTGCCAGCAGCGTAGGACTAGCGGCCTGGACCCAGTACTTC
CDR3aa: CASSVGLAAWTQYF

d_gene: -
j_gene: TRBJ1-5
len: 15
v_gene: TRBV19
abundance: -
CDR3nt: TGTGCCAGTAGTATACCCGAGATGACAGTCCAGCCCCAGCATTTT
CDR3aa: CASSIPEMTVQPQHF

d_gene: -
j_gene: TRBJ1-1
len: 14
v_gene: TRBV5-1
abundance: many
CDR3nt: TGTGCCAGCAGTTTAGGTCACCTGAACACTGAAGCTTTCTTT
CDR3aa: CASSLGHLNTEAFF

d_gene: TRBD2
j_gene: TRBJ2-5
len: 16
v_gene: TRBV20-1
abundance: -
CDR3nt: TGCAGTGCTCCTCGGGGGGTAGCGGGGGTTCAAGAGACCCAGTACTTC
CDR3aa: CSAPRGVAGVQETQYF

d_gene: TRBD2
j_gene: TRBJ2-1
len: 14
v_gene: TRBV28
abundance: many
CDR3nt: TGTGCCAGCAATGGGGGGGGCTCCTACAATGAGCAGTTCTTC
CDR3aa: CASNGGGSYNEQFF

d_gene: -
j_gene: TRBJ2-3
len: 13
v_gene: TRBV6-5
abundance: -
CDR3nt: TGTGCCAGCAGTTACTCCCCGGGAGATACGCAGTATTTT
CDR3aa: CASSYSPGDTQYF

d_gene: -
j_gene: TRBJ1-2
len: 16
v_gene: TRBV20-1
abundance: -
CDR3nt: TGCAGTGCTAGTGTATCACTTGGAGTGGGGAGCTATGGCTACACCTTC
CDR3aa: CSASVSLGVGSYGYTF

d_gene: TRBD1
j_gene: TRBJ1-2
len: 13
v_gene: TRBV19
abundance: many
CDR3nt: TGTGCCAGCAGTATGGGACAGAACTATGGCTACACCTTC
CDR3aa: CASSMGQNYGYTF

d_gene: -
j_gene: TRBJ2-5
len: 16
v_gene: TRBV28
abundance: -
CDR3nt: TGTGCCAGCAGCCCACGTTGGGTGGCCTCCCAAGAGACCCAGTACTTC
CDR3aa: CASSPRWVASQETQYF

d_gene: -
j_gene: TRBJ2-7
len: 16
v_gene: TRBV4-2
abundance: -
CDR3nt: TGTGCCAGCAGCCAAGAGCCCGGGACCCAGTGGGTCGAGCAGTACTTC
CDR3aa: CASSQEPGTQWVEQYF

d_gene: -
j_gene: TRBJ1-1
len: 12
v_gene: TRBV11-3
abundance: many
CDR3nt: TGTGCCAGCAGCTTAGCTATGGCGGGCCCAAACTTT
CDR3aa: CASSLAMAGPNF

d_gene: -
j_gene: TRBJ1-1
len: 11
v_gene: TRBV2
abundance: many
CDR3nt: TGTGCCAGCCAGGACTACACTGAAGCTTTCTTT
CDR3aa: CASQDYTEAFF

d_gene: TRBD1
j_gene: TRBJ1-3
len: 14
v_gene: TRBV11-2
abundance: few
CDR3nt: TGTGCCAGCAGCTTAGAGGGACAGAGAAACACCATATATTTT
CDR3aa: CASSLEGQRNTIYF

d_gene: TRBD1
j_gene: TRBJ2-7
len: 16
v_gene: TRBV5-1
abundance: few
CDR3nt: TGCGCCAGCAGCAACCTCCGGGACAGGGGGAAGTACGAGCAGTACTTC
CDR3aa: CASSNLRDRGKYEQYF

d_gene: -
j_gene: TRBJ2-7
len: 15
v_gene: TRBV5-1
abundance: -
CDR3nt: TGCGCCAGTAGCTTGCGCGGGATCAGGGCATACGAGCAGTACTTC
CDR3aa: CASSLRGIRAYEQYF

d_gene: -
j_gene: TRBJ1-1
len: 13
v_gene: TRBV28
abundance: many
CDR3nt: TGTGCCACCTGGGGACACTTGAACACTGAAGCTTTCTTT
CDR3aa: CATWGHLNTEAFF

d_gene: TRBD1
j_gene: TRBJ2-1
len: 16
v_gene: TRBV4-1
abundance: -
CDR3nt: TGCGCCAGCAGCCAAGAAATCGGACAGGGTTACAATGAGCAGTTCTTC
CDR3aa: CASSQEIGQGYNEQFF

d_gene: -
j_gene: TRBJ2-5
len: 15
v_gene: TRBV7-2
abundance: many
CDR3nt: TGTGCCAGCAGCCCGGTCCGGCTGTACCAAGAGACCCAGTACTTC
CDR3aa: CASSPVRLYQETQYF

d_gene: -
j_gene: TRBJ1-6
len: 16
v_gene: TRBV13
abundance: many
CDR3nt: TGTGCCAGCAGCTTAAAAGATAGCTCCTATAATTCACCCCTCCACTTT
CDR3aa: CASSLKDSSYNSPLHF

d_gene: -
j_gene: TRBJ2-5
len: 11
v_gene: TRBV2
abundance: many
CDR3nt: TGTGCCAGCAAAGGGTTGGAGACCCAGTACTTC
CDR3aa: CASKGLETQYF

d_gene: TRBD2
j_gene: TRBJ2-7
len: 15
v_gene: TRBV6-1
abundance: few
CDR3nt: TGTGCCAGCGGAATAGGGACTAAAAGCTCCTACGAGCAGTACTTC
CDR3aa: CASGIGTKSSYEQYF

d_gene: -
j_gene: TRBJ2-1
len: 16
v_gene: TRBV2
abundance: many
CDR3nt: TGTGCCAGCAGTGAAGCGCTTCGGGACCCTAGGAATGAGCAGTTCTTC
CDR3aa: CASSEALRDPRNEQFF

d_gene: -
j_gene: TRBJ1-5
len: 16
v_gene: TRBV3-1
abundance: many
CDR3nt: TGTGCCAGCAGCCAAGGGGAGGGCTCCTTCAATCAGCCCCAGCATTTT
CDR3aa: CASSQGEGSFNQPQHF